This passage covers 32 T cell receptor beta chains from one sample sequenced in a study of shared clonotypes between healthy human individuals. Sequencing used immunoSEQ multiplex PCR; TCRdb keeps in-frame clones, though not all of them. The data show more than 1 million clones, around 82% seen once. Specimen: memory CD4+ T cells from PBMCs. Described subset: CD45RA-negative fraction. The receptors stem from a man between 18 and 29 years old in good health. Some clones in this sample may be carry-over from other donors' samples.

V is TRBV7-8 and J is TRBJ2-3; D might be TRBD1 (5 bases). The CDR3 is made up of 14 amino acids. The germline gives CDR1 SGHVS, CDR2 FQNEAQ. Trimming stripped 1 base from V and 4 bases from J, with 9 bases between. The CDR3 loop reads CASSLDGAPDTQYF. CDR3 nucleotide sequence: TGTGCCAGCAGCTTAGATGGGGCTCCAGATACGCAGTATTTT.

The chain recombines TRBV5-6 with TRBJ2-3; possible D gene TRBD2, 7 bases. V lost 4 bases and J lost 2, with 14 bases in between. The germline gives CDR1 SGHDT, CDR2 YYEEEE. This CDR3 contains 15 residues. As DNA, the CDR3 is TGTGCCAGCAGCCCGAGCGGGACACTCACAGATACGCAGTATTTT. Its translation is CASSPSGTLTDTQYF.

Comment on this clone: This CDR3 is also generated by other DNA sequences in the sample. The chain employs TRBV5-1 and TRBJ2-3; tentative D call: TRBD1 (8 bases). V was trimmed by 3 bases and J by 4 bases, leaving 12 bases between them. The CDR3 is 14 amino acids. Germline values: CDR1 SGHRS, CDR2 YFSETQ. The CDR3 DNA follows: TGCGCCAGCAGCTCAACAGGGGGGGCAGATACGCAGTATTTT. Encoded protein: CASSSTGGADTQYF.

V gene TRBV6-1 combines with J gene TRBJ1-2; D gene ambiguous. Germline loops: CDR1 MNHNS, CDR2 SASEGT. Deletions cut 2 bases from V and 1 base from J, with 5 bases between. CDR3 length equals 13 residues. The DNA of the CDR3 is TGTGCCAGCAGTGAAATGGTTAACTATGGCTACACCTTC. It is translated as CASSEMVNYGYTF.

As DNA, the CDR3 is TGTGCCAGCCAGGGGCAGTCGTCACGCAATCAGCCCCAGCATTTT. Translating gives CASQGQSSRNQPQHF. The rearrangement uses TRBV5-8 and TRBJ1-5, with D possibly matching TRBD1 (6 bases). CDR3 length: 15 amino acids. Germline V lookup: CDR1 SGHTS, CDR2 YDEGEE. V lost 7 bases to trimming and J lost 2 bases, with 16 bases between them.

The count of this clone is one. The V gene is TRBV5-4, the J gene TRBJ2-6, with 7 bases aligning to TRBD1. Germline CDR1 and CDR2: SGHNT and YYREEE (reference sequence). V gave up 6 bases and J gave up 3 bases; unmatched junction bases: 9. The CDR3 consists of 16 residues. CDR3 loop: CASKGGALGGANVLTF. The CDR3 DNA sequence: TGTGCCAGCAAAGGGGGCGCCCTAGGTGGGGCCAACGTCCTGACTTTC.

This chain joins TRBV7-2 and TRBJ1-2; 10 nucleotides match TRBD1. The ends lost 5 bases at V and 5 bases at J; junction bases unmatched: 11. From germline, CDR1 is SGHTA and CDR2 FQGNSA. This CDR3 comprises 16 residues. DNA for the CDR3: TGTGCCAGCAGCGGTCTGGGACAGGGGACCTATTATGGCTACACCTTC. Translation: CASSGLGQGTYYGYTF. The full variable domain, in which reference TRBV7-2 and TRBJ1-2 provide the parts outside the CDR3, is GAGVSQSPSNKVTEKGKDVELRCDPISGHTALYWYRQSLGQGLEFLIYFQGNSAPDKSGLPSDRFSAERTGGSVSTLTIQRTQQEDSAVYLCASSGLGQGTYYGYTFGSGTRLTVV.

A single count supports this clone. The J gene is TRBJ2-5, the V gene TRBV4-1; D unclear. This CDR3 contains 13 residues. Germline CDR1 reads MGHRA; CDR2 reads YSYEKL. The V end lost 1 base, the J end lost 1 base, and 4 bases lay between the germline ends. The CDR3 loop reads CASSQGSQETQYF. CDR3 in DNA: TGCGCCAGCAGCCAAGGCTCCCAAGAGACCCAGTACTTC.

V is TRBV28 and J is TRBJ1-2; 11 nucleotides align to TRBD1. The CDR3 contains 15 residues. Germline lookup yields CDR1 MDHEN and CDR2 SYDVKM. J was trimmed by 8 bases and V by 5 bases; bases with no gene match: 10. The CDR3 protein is CASSPSGTGGDGYTF. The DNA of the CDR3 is TGTGCCAGCAGTCCGTCCGGGACAGGGGGTGACGGCTACACCTTC.

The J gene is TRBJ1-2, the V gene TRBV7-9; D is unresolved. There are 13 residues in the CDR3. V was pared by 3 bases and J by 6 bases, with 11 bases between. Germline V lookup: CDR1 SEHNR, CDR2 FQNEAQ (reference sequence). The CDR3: CASSLHTLDGYTF. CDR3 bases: TGTGCCAGCAGCTTGCACACCCTGGATGGCTACACCTTC.

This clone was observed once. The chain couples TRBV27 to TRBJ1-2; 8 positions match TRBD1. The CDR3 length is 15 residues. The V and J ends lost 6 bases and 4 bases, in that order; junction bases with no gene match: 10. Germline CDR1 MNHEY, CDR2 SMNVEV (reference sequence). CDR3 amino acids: CASRPRDRSPYGYTF. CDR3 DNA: TGTGCCAGCAGGCCCCGGGACAGGTCACCCTATGGCTACACCTTC.

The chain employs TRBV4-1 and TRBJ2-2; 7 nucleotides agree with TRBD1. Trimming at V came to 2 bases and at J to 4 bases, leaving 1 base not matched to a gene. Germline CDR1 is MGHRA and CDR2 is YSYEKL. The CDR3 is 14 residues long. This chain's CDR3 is CASSQSGGTGELFF. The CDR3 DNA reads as TGCGCCAGCAGCCAATCAGGGGGCACCGGGGAGCTGTTTTTT.

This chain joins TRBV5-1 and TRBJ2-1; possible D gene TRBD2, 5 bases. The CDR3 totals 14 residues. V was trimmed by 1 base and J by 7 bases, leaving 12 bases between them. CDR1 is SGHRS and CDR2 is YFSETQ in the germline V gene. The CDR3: CASSLSPGLNEQFF. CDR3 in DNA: TGCGCCAGCAGCTTGTCTCCGGGGTTGAATGAGCAGTTCTTC.

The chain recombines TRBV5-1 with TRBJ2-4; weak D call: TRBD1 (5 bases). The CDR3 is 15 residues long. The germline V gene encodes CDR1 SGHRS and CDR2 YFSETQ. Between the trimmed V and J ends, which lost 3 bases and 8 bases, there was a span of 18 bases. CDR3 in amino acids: CASSSDQGFVDIQYF. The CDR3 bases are TGCGCCAGCAGCTCCGATCAGGGTTTTGTGGACATTCAGTACTTC.

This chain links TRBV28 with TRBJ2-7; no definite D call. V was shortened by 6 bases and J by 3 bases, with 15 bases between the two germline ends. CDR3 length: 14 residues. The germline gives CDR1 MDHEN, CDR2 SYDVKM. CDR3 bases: TGTGCCAGCAGCGTAAGTGTCAACCTCTACGAGCAGTACTTC. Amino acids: CASSVSVNLYEQYF. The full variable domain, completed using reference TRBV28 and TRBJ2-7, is DVKVTQSSRYLVKRTGEKVFLECVQDMDHENMFWYRQDPGLGLRLIYFSYDVKMKEKGDIPEGYSVSREKKERFSLILESASTNQTSMYLCASSVSVNLYEQYFGPGTRLTVT.

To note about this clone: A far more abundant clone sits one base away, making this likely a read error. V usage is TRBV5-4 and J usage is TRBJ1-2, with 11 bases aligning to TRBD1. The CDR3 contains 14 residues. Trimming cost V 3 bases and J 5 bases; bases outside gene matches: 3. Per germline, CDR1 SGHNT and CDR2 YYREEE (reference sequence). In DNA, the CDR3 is TGTGCCAGCAGCTCGGACAGGGGGCAATATGGCTACACCTTC. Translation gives CASSSDRGQYGYTF.

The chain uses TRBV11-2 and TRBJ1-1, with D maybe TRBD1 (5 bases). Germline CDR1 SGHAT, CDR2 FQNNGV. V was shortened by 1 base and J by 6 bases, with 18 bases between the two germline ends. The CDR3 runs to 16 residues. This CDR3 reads CASSLGGWVRGAEAFF. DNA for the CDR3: TGTGCCAGCAGCTTAGGTGGGTGGGTGAGGGGCGCTGAAGCTTTCTTT.

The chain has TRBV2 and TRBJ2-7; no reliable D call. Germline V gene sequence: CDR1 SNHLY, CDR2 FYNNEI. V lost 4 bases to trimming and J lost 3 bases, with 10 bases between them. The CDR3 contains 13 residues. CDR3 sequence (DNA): TGTGCCAGCAGTGCCCTACGGATCTACGAGCAGTACTTC. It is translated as CASSALRIYEQYF.

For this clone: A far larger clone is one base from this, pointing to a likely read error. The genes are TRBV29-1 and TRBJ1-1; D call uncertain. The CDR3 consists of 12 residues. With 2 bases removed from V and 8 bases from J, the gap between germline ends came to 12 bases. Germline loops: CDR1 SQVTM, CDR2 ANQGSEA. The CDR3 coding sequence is TGCAGCGTTGAAATTGTTGGCAGAGAAGCTTTCTTT. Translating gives CSVEIVGREAFF.

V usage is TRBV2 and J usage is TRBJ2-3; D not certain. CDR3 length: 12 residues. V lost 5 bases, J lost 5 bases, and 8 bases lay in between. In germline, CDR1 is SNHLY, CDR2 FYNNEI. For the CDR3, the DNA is TGTGCCAGCAGTCCCCTTGTAGATACGCAGTATTTT. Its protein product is CASSPLVDTQYF. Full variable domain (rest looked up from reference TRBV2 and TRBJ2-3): EPEVTQTPSHQVTQMGQEVILRCVPISNHLYFYWYRQILGQKVEFLVSFYNNEISEKSEIFDDQFSVERPDGSNFTLKIRSTKLEDSAMYFCASSPLVDTQYFGPGTRLTVL.

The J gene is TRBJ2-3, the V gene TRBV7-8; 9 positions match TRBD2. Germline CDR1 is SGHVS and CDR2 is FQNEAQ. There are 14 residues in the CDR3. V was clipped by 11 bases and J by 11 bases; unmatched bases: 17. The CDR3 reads CAVSELAGSGWQYF. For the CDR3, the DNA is TGTGCCGTGAGCGAACTAGCGGGCTCGGGGTGGCAGTATTTT.

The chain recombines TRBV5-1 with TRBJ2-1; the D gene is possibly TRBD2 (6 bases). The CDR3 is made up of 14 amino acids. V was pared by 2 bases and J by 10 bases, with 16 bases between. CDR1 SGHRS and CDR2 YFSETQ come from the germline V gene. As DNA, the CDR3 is TGCGCCAGCAGCTTTAGTGGCTATGCGGGAGAGCAGTTCTTC. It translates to CASSFSGYAGEQFF.

CDR3 region: CASKDRSYGYTF. The CDR3 nucleotides read TGTGCCAGTAAAGACAGGTCCTATGGCTACACCTTC. This rearrangement joins TRBV6-1 to TRBJ1-2, with a weak D call TRBD1 (6 bases). V was pared by 9 bases and J by 4 bases, with 12 bases between. Germline V CDR1 and CDR2: MNHNS, SASEGT. The CDR3 spans 12 residues.

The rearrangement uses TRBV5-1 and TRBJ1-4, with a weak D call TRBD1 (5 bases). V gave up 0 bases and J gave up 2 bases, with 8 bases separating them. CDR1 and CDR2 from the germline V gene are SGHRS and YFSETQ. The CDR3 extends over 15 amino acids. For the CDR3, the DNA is TGCGCCAGCAGCTTGGGGGGCCTTACTAATGAAAAACTGTTTTTT. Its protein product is CASSLGGLTNEKLFF.

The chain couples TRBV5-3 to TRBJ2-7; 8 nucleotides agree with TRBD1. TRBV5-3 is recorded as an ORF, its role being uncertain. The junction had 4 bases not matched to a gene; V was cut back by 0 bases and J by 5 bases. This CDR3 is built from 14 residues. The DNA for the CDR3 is TGTGCCAGAAGCTTGGGGACAGGGTTCCACGAGCAGTACTTC. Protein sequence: CARSLGTGFHEQYF.

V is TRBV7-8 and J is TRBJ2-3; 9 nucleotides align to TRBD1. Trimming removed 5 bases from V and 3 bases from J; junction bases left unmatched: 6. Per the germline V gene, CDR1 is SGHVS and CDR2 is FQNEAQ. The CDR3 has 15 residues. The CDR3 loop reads CASSRTGGETDTQYF. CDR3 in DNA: TGTGCCAGCAGCCGAACAGGGGGCGAAACAGATACGCAGTATTTT.

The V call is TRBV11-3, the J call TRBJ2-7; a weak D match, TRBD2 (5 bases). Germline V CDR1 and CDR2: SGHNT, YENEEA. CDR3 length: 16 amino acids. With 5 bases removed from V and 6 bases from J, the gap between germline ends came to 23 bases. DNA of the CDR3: TGTGCCAGCAGCCCGCGGGCGACTGGGATATTTAGCGAGCAGTACTTC. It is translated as CASSPRATGIFSEQYF.

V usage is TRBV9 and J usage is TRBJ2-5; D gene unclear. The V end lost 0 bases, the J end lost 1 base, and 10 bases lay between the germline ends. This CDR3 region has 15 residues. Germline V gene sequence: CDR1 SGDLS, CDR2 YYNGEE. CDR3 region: CASSVGTVLQETQYF. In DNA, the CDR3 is TGTGCCAGCAGCGTAGGAACAGTTCTCCAAGAGACCCAGTACTTC. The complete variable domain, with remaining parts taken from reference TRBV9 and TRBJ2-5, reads DSGVTQTPKHLITATGQRVTLRCSPRSGDLSVYWYQQSLDQGLQFLIQYYNGEERAKGNILERFSAQQFPDLHSELNLSSLELGDSALYFCASSVGTVLQETQYFGPGTRLLVL.

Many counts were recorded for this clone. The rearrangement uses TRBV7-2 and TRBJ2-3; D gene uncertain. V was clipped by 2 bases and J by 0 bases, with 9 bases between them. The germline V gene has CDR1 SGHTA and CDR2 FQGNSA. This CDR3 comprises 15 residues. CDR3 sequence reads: CASSLHLDSTDTQYF. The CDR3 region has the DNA TGTGCCAGCAGCTTACATCTAGATAGCACAGATACGCAGTATTTT.

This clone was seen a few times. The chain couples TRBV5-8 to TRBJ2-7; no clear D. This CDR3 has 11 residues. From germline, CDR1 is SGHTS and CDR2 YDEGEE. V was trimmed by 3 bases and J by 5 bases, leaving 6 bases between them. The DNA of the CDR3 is TGTGCCAGCAGCTATGAAGACGAGCAGTACTTC. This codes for CASSYEDEQYF.

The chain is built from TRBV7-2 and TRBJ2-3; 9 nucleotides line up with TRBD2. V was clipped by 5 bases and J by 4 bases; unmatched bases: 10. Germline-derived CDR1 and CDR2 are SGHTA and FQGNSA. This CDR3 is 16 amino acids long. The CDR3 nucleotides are TGTGCCAGCAGCCCCCACGCGGGAGGGGGGTCAGATACGCAGTATTTT. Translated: CASSPHAGGGSDTQYF.

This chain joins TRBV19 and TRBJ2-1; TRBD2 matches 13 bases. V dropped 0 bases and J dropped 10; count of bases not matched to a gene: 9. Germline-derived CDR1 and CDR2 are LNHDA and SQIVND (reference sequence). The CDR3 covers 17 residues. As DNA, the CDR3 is TGTGCCAGTAGTATAGACCAAGGACTAGCGGGAGTTCAGGAGCAGTTCTTC. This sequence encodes CASSIDQGLAGVQEQFF.